These 24 T cell receptor beta chains share one sample of origin, sequenced in a study of glioma-infiltrating T cells after dendritic cell vaccination. TCRdb's table, derived via immunoSEQ multiplex PCR, lists solely in-frame clones and lacks some. In the table there are 50,000 to 70,000 clones, approximately 80% of which are singletons. Time point denoted: after dendritic cell vaccination, including at tumor progression/relapse. The material was blood, obtained after dendritic cell vaccination. The receptors shown here come from a human donor with glioblastoma.

A few counts support this clone. The chain has TRBV30 and TRBJ2-6; 9 positions match TRBD1. Germline CDR1 and CDR2: GTSNPN and SVGIG (reference sequence). There are 16 residues in the CDR3. After removal of 7 bases from V and 4 bases from J, the junction contained 11 bases not matched to a gene. The CDR3 spells CASNRDRVKGANVLTF. DNA for the CDR3: TGTGCCTCTAACCGGGACAGGGTGAAGGGGGCCAACGTCCTGACTTTC.

The chain employs TRBV9 and TRBJ2-1; TRBD2 aligns across 7 bases. Germline values: CDR1 SGDLS, CDR2 YYNGEE. CDR3 size: 16 residues. The V gene end was trimmed by 3 bases and the J gene end by 7 bases; junction bases not matched to a gene: 13. The CDR3 reads CASSAYQRGARNEQFF. The CDR3 DNA reads as TGTGCCAGCAGCGCATACCAGCGGGGAGCCCGGAATGAGCAGTTCTTC.

The chain uses TRBV5-1 and TRBJ2-7, with D maybe TRBD2 (7 bases). V was cut by 0 bases and J by 5 bases, with 18 bases left in between. Germline assignment: CDR1 SGHRS and CDR2 YFSETQ. This CDR3 is 16 amino acids long. The CDR3 protein is CASSLVVGGGSDEQYF. CDR3 nucleotide sequence: TGCGCCAGCAGCTTGGTGGTGGGGGGGGGCAGCGACGAGCAGTACTTC. Full variable domain (outside the CDR3, taken from reference TRBV5-1 and TRBJ2-7): KAGVTQTPRYLIKTRGQQVTLSCSPISGHRSVSWYQQTPGQGLQFLFEYFSETQRNKGNFPGRFSGRQFSNSRSEMNVSTLELGDSALYLCASSLVVGGGSDEQYFGPGTRLTVT.

CDR3 DNA sequence: TGCAGCGCCTTCGACAGGGTTTATACTGAAGCTTTCTTT. As protein: CSAFDRVYTEAFF. V is TRBV29-1 and J is TRBJ1-1; 7 bases fit TRBD1. Germline CDR1 is SQVTM and CDR2 is ANQGSEA. The CDR3 extends over 13 amino acids. J lost 5 bases, V lost 7 bases, and 10 bases had no gene match.

The V and J genes are TRBV25-1 and TRBJ1-2, with D possibly matching TRBD1 (6 bases). The CDR3 is 13 amino acids. The ends were cut back, 6 bases at V and 0 bases at J, with 8 bases in the middle. Per germline, CDR1 MGHDK and CDR2 SYGVNS. The CDR3 sequence: CASSWTANYGYTF. As DNA, the CDR3 is TGTGCCAGCAGCTGGACAGCTAACTATGGCTACACCTTC.

This clone was recorded only once. The chain employs TRBV19 and TRBJ2-7; tentatively, D is TRBD2 (5 bases). This CDR3 is 14 amino acids long. V was pared by 1 base and J by 7 bases, with 14 bases between. Germline CDR1 is LNHDA and CDR2 is SQIVND (reference sequence). Here the CDR3 reads CASSIGVEPGEQYF. CDR3 DNA sequence: TGTGCCAGTAGTATAGGGGTGGAACCGGGGGAGCAGTACTTC.

As regards this clone: A read error may account for a junction end that differs from germline. The rearrangement joins TRBV2 to TRBJ2-7; D unclear. The CDR3 length is 14 residues. Germline assignment: CDR1 SNHLY and CDR2 FYNNEI. The CDR3 DNA follows: TGTGCCAGCAGGGAAGACAATTACTCCTACGAGCAGTACTTC. It is translated as CASREDNYSYEQYF.

The J gene is TRBJ1-2, the V gene TRBV11-1; 8 bases line up with TRBD1. CDR3 length equals 15 residues. J lost 5 bases, V lost 6 bases, and 11 bases had no gene match. From germline, CDR1 is SGHAT and CDR2 FQDESV (reference sequence). CDR3 residues: CASRPTGGLPYGYTF. DNA for the CDR3: TGTGCCAGCAGACCAACAGGGGGGCTTCCGTATGGCTACACCTTC.

The chain couples TRBV2 to TRBJ1-5, with 7 bases aligning to TRBD1. The CDR3 contains 15 residues. Germline V gene sequence: CDR1 SNHLY, CDR2 FYNNEI. Trimming at V came to 1 base and at J to 7 bases, leaving 7 bases not matched to a gene. The CDR3 DNA reads TGTGCCAGCAGTGAAGTTCGACAGGGTGTACAGCCCCAGCATTTT. Translating it yields CASSEVRQGVQPQHF.

The chain recombines TRBV7-8 with TRBJ1-1; maybe TRBD1 (5 bases). V was shortened by 5 bases and J by 1 base, with 14 bases between the two germline ends. The CDR3 is 15 amino acids. The germline gives CDR1 SGHVS, CDR2 FQNEAQ. CDR3 nucleotide sequence: TGTGCCAGCAGCAGAGGACCGGGGGAGAACACTGAAGCTTTCTTT. As protein: CASSRGPGENTEAFF.

This clone was counted once. The chain links TRBV10-3 to TRBJ2-3; D possibly corresponds to TRBD1 (5 bases). Germline lookup yields CDR1 ENHRY and CDR2 SYGVKD. The CDR3 extends over 15 amino acids. V was clipped by 4 bases and J by 3 bases, with 14 bases between them. CDR3 protein: CAISAPQGLTDTQYF. The CDR3 nucleotides are TGTGCCATCAGTGCGCCCCAGGGTTTAACAGATACGCAGTATTTT.

A word on this clone: The junction differs from germline at one of its ends, possibly a read error. The genes are TRBV7-7 and TRBJ2-2, with 9 bases matching TRBD1. The V gene's germline CDR1 is SSHAT and CDR2 FNYEAQ (reference sequence). The CDR3 extends over 14 amino acids. The chain's CDR3 is CASSLTGGTGELFF. The CDR3 DNA reads TGTGCTAGCAGCTTGACAGGGGGCACCGGGGAGCTGTTTTTT.

The chain has TRBV19 and TRBJ2-7; D may be TRBD2 (7 bases). Germline CDR1 is LNHDA and CDR2 is SQIVND (reference sequence). Trimming stripped 3 bases from V and 2 bases from J, with 17 bases between. This CDR3 spans 16 amino acids. The CDR3 here is CASSIGQRGEPYEQYF. CDR3 coding DNA: TGTGCCAGTAGTATCGGACAGCGGGGAGAACCCTACGAGCAGTACTTC. Full variable domain (outside the CDR3, taken from reference TRBV19 and TRBJ2-7): DGGITQSPKYLFRKEGQNVTLSCEQNLNHDAMYWYRQDPGQGLRLIYYSQIVNDFQKGDIAEGYSVSREKKESFPLTVTSAQKNPTAFYLCASSIGQRGEPYEQYFGPGTRLTVT.

J is TRBJ2-7 and V is TRBV5-1; 7 bases align to TRBD2. V lost 4 bases and J lost 2; bases outside the gene matches: 6. The CDR3 is made up of 14 amino acids. The germline gives CDR1 SGHRS, CDR2 YFSETQ. The CDR3: CASSEQAGAYEQYF. In nucleotides, the CDR3 is TGCGCCAGCAGCGAACAGGCGGGGGCCTACGAGCAGTACTTC. The full variable domain, in which reference TRBV5-1 and TRBJ2-7 provide the parts outside the CDR3, is KAGVTQTPRYLIKTRGQQVTLSCSPISGHRSVSWYQQTPGQGLQFLFEYFSETQRNKGNFPGRFSGRQFSNSRSEMNVSTLELGDSALYLCASSEQAGAYEQYFGPGTRLTVT.

The rearrangement links TRBV5-1 to TRBJ2-3; TRBD1 aligns across 12 bases. With V trimmed by 8 bases and J by 0 bases, 10 bases remained unmatched. Germline V gene sequence: CDR1 SGHRS, CDR2 YFSETQ. The CDR3 is made up of 17 amino acids. CDR3 coding DNA: TGCGCCAGTCGGGGACAGGGGGCCTCCGATAGCACAGATACGCAGTATTTT. It translates to CASRGQGASDSTDTQYF.

This clone appeared once. V and J are TRBV11-2 and TRBJ2-5, with no clear D. V was shortened by 1 base and J by 7 bases, with 7 bases between the two germline ends. The CDR3 is made up of 12 amino acids. Germline lookup yields CDR1 SGHAT and CDR2 FQNNGV. The CDR3 protein is CASSLVSMTQYF. The CDR3 DNA follows: TGTGCCAGCAGCTTAGTTTCCATGACCCAGTACTTC. Complete variable domain (other parts from reference TRBV11-2 and TRBJ2-5): EAGVAQSPRYKIIEKRQSVAFWCNPISGHATLYWYQQILGQGPKLLIQFQNNGVVDDSQLPKDRFSAERLKGVDSTLKIQPAKLEDSAVYLCASSLVSMTQYFGPGTRLLVL.

The rearrangement links TRBV5-1 to TRBJ2-7; 9 positions agree with TRBD1. V dropped 5 bases and J dropped 5; count of bases not matched to a gene: 8. The CDR3 runs 14 residues. Germline V gene data show CDR1 as SGHRS and CDR2 as YFSETQ. In nucleotides, the CDR3 is TGCGCCAGCAGGCAACGGACAGGGGATGACGAGCAGTACTTC. It encodes CASRQRTGDDEQYF.

Comment on this clone: Its ends do not fully match the called genes, so a read error is possible. V is TRBV7-7 and J is TRBJ2-2; possible D gene TRBD1, 5 bases. Germline values: CDR1 SSHAT, CDR2 FNYEAQ (reference sequence). This CDR3 comprises 16 residues. The CDR3 is CASSLGPAGHTGELFF. CDR3 nucleotides: TGTGCTAGCAGCTTGGGTCCGGCAGGGCACACCGGGGAGCTGTTTTTT. Complete variable domain (other parts from reference TRBV7-7 and TRBJ2-2): GAGVSQSPRYKVTKRGQDVTLRCDPISSHATLYWYQQALGQGPEFLTYFNYEAQPDKSGLPSDRFSAERPEGSISTLTIQRTEQRDSAMYRCASSLGPAGHTGELFFGEGSRLTVL.

This chain uses TRBV9 with TRBJ2-2; no clear D. The CDR3 extends over 13 amino acids. Trimming took 0 bases from V and 7 from J, leaving 7 bases between them. Germline values: CDR1 SGDLS, CDR2 YYNGEE. The CDR3 DNA reads as TGTGCCAGCAGCGTAGAGTACGGCGGGGAGCTGTTTTTT. Protein: CASSVEYGGELFF.

This chain joins TRBV13 and TRBJ1-6; perhaps TRBD1 as D (5 bases). This CDR3 has 17 amino acids. Trimming removed 0 bases from V and 3 bases from J, with 12 bases in between. From germline, CDR1 is PRHDT and CDR2 FYEKMQ (reference sequence). The CDR3 nucleotides are TGTGCCAGCAGCTTAGGCCAAGGGGCTCACTATAATTCACCCCTCCACTTT. This sequence encodes CASSLGQGAHYNSPLHF.

This chain connects TRBV11-2 to TRBJ1-1, with a possible D match to TRBD1 (6 bases). CDR1 is SGHAT and CDR2 is FQNNGV in the germline V gene. The CDR3 loop spans 15 amino acids. V was cut by 3 bases and J by 1 base, with 12 bases left in between. CDR3 protein: CASSFSGAGNTEAFF. In DNA, the CDR3 is TGTGCCAGCAGCTTCTCAGGGGCGGGGAACACTGAAGCTTTCTTT.

This clone showed up just a few times. The chain links TRBV6-4 to TRBJ1-3; D is possibly TRBD1 (5 bases). Germline V CDR1 and CDR2: MRHNA, SNTAGT. The CDR3 consists of 16 residues. Trimming pared 4 bases from V and 2 bases from J, leaving 15 bases between. The CDR3 nucleotides are TGTGCCAGCAGTGTTGCCAGGGTGGGCCCTGGAAACACCATATATTTT. Translated, it gives CASSVARVGPGNTIYF.

The chain uses TRBV30 and TRBJ1-1; the D is unclear. V gave up 4 bases and J gave up 4 bases, with 7 bases separating them. Per the germline V gene, CDR1 is GTSNPN and CDR2 is SVGIG (reference sequence). There are 11 residues in the CDR3. The CDR3 DNA is TGTGCCTGGAACTTTGGCACTGAAGCTTTCTTT. This encodes CAWNFGTEAFF.

The chain recombines TRBV2 with TRBJ2-4, with 10 bases fitting TRBD1. The V and J ends lost 2 bases and 1 base, in that order; junction bases with no gene match: 5. Germline assignment: CDR1 SNHLY and CDR2 FYNNEI. The CDR3 runs to 17 residues. CDR3 nucleotides: TGTGCCAGCAGTGAAATGGGACAGGGGCTGGCCAAAAACATTCAGTACTTC. It yields the protein CASSEMGQGLAKNIQYF.